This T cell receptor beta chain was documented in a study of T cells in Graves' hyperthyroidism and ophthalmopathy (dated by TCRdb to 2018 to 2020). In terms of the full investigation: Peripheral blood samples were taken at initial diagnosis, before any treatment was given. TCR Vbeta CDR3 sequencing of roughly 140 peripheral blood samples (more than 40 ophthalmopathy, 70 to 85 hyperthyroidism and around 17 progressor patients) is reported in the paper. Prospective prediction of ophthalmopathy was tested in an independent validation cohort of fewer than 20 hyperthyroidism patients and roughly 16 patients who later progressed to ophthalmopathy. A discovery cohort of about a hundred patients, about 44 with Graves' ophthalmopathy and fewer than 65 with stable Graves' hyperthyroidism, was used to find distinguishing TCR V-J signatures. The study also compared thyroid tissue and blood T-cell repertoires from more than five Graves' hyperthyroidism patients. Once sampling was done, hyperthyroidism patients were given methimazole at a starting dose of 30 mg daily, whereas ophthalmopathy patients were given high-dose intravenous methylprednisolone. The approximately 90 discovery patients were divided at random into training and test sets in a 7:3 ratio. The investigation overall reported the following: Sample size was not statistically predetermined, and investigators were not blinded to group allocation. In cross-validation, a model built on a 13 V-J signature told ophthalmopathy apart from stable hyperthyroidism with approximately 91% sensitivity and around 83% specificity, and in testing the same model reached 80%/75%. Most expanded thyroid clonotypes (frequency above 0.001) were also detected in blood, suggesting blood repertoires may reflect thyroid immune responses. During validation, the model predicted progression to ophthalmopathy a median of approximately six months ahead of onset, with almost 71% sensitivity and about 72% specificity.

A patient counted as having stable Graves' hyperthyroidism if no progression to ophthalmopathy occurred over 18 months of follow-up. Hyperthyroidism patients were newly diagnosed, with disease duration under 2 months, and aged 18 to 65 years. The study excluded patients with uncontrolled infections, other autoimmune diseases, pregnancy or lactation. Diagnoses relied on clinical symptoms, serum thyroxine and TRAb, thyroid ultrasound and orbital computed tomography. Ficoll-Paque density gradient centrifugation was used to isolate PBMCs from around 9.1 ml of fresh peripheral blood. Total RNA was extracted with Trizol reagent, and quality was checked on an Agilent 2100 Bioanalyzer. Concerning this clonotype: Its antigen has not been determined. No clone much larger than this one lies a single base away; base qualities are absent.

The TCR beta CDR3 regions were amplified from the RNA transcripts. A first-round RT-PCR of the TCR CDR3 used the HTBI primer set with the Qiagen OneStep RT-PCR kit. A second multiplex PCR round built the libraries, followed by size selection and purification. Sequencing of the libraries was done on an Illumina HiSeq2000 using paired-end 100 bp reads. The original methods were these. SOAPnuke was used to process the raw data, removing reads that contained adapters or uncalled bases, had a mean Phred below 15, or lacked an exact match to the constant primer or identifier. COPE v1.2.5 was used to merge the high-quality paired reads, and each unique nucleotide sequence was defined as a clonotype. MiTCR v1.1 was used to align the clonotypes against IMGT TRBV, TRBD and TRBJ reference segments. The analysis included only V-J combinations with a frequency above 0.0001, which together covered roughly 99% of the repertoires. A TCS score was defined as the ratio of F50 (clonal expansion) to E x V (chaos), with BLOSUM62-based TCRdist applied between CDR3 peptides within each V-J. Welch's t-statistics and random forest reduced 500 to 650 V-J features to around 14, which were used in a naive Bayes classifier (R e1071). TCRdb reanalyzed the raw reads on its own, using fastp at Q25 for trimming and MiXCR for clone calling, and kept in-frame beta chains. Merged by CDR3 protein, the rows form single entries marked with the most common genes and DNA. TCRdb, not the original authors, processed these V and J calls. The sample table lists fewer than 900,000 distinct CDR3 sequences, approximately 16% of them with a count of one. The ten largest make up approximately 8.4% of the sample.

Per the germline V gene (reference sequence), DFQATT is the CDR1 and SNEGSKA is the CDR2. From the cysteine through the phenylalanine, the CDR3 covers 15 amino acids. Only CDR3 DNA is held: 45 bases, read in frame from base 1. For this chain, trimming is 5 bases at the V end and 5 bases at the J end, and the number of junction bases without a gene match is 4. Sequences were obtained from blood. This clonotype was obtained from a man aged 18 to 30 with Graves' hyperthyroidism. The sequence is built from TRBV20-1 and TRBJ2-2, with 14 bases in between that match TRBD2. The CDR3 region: CSAQTSGRVTGELFF. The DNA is TGCAGTGCTCAGACTAGCGGGAGGGTTACCGGGGAGCTGTTTTTT.